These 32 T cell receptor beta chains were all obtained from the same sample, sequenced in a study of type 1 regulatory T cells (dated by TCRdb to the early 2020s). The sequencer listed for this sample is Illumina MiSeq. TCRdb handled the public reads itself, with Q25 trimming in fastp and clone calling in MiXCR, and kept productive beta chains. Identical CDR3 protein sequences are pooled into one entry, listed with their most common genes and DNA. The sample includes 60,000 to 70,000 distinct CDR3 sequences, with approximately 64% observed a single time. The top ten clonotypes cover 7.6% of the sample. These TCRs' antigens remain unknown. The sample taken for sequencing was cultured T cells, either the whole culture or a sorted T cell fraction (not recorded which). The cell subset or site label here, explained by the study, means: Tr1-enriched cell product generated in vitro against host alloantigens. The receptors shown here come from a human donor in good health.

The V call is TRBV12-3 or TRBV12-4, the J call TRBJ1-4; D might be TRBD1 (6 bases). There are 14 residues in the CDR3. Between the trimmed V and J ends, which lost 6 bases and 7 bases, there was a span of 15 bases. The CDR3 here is CASRIGGLGEKLFF. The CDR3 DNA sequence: TGTGCCAGCAGGATAGGGGGTTTAGGTGAAAAACTGTTTTTT.

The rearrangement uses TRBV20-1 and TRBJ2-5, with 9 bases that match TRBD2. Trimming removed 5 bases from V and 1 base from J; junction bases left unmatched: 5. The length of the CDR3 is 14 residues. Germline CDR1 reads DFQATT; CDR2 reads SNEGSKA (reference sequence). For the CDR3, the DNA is TGCAGTGCTGAGACTAGCGGACGCCAAGAGACCCAGTACTTC. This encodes CSAETSGRQETQYF.

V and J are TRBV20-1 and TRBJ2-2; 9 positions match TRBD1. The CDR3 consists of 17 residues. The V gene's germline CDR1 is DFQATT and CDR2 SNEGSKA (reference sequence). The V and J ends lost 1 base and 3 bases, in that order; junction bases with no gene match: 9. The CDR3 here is CSARGTGAPYDTGELFF. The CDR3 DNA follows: TGCAGTGCTAGAGGGACAGGGGCTCCCTACGACACCGGGGAGCTGTTTTTT.

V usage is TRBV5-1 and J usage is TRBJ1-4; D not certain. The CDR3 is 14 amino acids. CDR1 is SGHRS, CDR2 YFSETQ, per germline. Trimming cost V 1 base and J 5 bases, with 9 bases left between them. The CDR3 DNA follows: TGCGCCAGCAGCTTGAACAGCCCGAATGAAAAACTGTTTTTT. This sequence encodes CASSLNSPNEKLFF.

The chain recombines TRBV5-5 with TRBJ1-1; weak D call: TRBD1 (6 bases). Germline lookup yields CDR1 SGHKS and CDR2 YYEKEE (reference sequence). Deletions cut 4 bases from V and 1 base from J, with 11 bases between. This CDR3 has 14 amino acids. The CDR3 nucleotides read TGTGCCAGCAGCCTCAGGGGAGGGAACACTGAAGCTTTCTTT. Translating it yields CASSLRGGNTEAFF.

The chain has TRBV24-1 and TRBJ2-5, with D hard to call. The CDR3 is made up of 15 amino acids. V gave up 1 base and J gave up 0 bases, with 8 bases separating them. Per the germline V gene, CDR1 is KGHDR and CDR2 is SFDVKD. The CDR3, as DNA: TGTGCCACCAGTGATTTTTCAGACCACCAAGAGACCCAGTACTTC. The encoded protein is CATSDFSDHQETQYF.

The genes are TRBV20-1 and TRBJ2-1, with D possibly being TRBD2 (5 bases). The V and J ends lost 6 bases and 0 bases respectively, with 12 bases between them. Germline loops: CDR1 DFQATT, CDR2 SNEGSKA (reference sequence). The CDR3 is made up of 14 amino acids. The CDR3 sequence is CSAMKRNSYNEQFF. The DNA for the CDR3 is TGCAGTGCAATGAAGCGGAACTCCTACAATGAGCAGTTCTTC.

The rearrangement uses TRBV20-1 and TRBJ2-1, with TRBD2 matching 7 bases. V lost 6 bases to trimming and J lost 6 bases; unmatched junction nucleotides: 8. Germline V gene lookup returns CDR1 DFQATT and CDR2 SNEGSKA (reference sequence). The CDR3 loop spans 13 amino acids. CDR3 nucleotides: TGCAGTGCCCAACCAGCGGGAAGCAATGAGCAGTTCTTC. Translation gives CSAQPAGSNEQFF.

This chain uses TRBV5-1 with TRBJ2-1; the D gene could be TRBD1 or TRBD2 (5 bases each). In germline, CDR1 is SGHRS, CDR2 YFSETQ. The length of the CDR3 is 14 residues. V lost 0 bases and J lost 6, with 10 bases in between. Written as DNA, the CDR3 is TGCGCCAGCAGCTTGGATCAGAGGGGCAATGAGCAGTTCTTC. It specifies CASSLDQRGNEQFF.

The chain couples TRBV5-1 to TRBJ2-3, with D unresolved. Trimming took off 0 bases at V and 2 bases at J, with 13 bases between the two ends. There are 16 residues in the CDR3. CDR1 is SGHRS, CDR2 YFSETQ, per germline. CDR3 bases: TGCGCCAGCAGCTTGGAGGCAGGAATCAACACAGATACGCAGTATTTT. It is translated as CASSLEAGINTDTQYF.

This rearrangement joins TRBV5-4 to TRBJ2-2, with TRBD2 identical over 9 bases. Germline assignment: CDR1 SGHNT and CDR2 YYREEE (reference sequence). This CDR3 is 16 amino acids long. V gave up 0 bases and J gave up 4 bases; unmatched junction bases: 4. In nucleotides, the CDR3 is TGTGCCAGCAGCTTGGATGCGGGGGGGACCACCGGGGAGCTGTTTTTT. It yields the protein CASSLDAGGTTGELFF.

The CDR3: CASSLGGDRVLVMRQFF. The CDR3 DNA reads as TGTGCCAGCAGCTTGGGTGGGGACAGGGTGCTTGTCATGAGGCAGTTCTTC. The rearrangement joins TRBV5-4 to TRBJ2-1; 9 bases are a match to TRBD1. CDR1 SGHNT and CDR2 YYREEE come from the germline V gene (reference sequence). This CDR3 comprises 17 residues. The V gene end was trimmed by 0 bases and the J gene end by 12 bases; junction bases not matched to a gene: 16. The complete variable domain, with remaining parts taken from reference TRBV5-4 and TRBJ2-1, reads ETGVTQSPTHLIKTRGQQVTLRCSSQSGHNTVSWYQQALGQGPQFIFQYYREEENGRGNFPPRFSGLQFPNYSSELNVNALELDDSALYLCASSLGGDRVLVMRQFFGPGTRLTVL.

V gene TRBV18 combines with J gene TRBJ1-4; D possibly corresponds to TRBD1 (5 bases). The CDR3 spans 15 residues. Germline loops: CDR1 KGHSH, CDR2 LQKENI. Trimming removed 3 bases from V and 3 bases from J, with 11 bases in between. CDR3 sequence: CASSPGGRANEKLFF. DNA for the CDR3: TGTGCCAGCTCACCTGGTGGCAGGGCTAATGAAAAACTGTTTTTT.

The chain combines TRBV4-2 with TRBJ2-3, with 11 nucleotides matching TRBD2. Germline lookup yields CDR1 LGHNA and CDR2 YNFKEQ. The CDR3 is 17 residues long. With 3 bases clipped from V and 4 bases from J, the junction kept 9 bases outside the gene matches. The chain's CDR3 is CASSQGVAGGLADTQYF. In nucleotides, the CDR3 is TGTGCCAGCAGCCAGGGGGTAGCGGGAGGGCTTGCAGATACGCAGTATTTT.

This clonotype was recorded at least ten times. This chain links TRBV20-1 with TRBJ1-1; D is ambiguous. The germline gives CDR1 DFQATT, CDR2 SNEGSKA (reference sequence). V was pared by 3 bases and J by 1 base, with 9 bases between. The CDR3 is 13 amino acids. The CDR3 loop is CSASNRENTEAFF. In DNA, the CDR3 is TGCAGTGCTAGCAACAGAGAGAACACTGAAGCTTTCTTT.

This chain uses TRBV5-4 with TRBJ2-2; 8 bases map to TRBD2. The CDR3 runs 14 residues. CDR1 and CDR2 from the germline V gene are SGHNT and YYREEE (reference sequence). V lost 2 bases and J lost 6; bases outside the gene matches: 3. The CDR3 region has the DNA TGTGCCAGCAGCTTTTCTAGCGGGCCCGGGGAGCTGTTTTTT. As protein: CASSFSSGPGELFF.

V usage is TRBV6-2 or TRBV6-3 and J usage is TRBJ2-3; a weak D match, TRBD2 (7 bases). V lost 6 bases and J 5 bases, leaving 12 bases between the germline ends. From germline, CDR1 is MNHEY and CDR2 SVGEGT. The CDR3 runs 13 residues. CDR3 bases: TGTGCCAGCAGGGAGGGGGGGGGAGATACGCAGTATTTT. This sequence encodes CASREGGGDTQYF.

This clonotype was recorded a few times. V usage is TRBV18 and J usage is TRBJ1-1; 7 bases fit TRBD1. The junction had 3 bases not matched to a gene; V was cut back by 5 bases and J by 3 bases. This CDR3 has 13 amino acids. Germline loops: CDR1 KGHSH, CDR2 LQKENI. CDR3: CASSGQDDTEAFF. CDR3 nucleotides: TGTGCCAGCTCAGGACAGGACGACACTGAAGCTTTCTTT.

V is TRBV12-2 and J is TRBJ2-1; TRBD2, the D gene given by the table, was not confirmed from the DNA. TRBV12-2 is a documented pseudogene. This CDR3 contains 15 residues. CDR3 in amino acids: CASRSSGDEYNEQFF. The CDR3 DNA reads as TGTGCAAGTCGCAGTAGCGGGGACGAATACAATGAGCAGTTCTTC.

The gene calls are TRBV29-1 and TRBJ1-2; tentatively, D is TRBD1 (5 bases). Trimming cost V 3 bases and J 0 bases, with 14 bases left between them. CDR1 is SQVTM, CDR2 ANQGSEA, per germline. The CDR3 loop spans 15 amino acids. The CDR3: CSVEGGSSTNYGYTF. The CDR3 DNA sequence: TGCAGCGTTGAGGGGGGATCCTCGACTAACTATGGCTACACCTTC.

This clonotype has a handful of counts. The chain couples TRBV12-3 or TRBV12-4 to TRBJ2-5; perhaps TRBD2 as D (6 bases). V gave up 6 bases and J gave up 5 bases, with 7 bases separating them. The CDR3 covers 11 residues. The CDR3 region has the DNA TGTGCCAGCAGGGCGGGGGAGACCCAGTACTTC. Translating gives CASRAGETQYF.

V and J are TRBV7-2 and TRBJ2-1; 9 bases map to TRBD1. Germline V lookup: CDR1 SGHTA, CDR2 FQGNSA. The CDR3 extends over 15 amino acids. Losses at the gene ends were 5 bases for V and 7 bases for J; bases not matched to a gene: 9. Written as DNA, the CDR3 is TGTGCCAGCAGCCCCTGGGACAGGGATTGGAATGAGCAGTTCTTC. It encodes CASSPWDRDWNEQFF.

The CDR3 here is CASTSTSASTDTQYF. DNA of the CDR3: TGTGCCAGCACCTCAACGAGCGCCAGCACAGATACGCAGTATTTT. The chain is built from TRBV6-6 and TRBJ2-3; the D is unclear. The V end lost 7 bases, the J end lost 0 bases, and 14 bases lay between the germline ends. The CDR3 is made up of 15 amino acids. Per germline, CDR1 MNHNY and CDR2 SVGAGI (reference sequence).

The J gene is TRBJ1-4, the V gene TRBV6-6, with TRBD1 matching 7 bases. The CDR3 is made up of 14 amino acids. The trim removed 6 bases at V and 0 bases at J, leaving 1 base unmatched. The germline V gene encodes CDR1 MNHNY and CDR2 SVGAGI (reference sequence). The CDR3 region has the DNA TGTGCCAGCAGGGGACAGTCAACTAATGAAAAACTGTTTTTT. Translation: CASRGQSTNEKLFF.

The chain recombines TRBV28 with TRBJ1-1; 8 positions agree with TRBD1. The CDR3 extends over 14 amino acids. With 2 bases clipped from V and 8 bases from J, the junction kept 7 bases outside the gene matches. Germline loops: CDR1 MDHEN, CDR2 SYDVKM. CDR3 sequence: CASSLPGQGNEAFF. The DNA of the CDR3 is TGTGCCAGCAGTTTACCCGGACAGGGTAACGAAGCTTTCTTT.

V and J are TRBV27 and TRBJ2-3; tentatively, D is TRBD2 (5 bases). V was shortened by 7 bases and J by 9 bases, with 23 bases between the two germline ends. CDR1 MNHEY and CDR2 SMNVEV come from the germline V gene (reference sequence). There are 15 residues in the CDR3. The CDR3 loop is CASTPAALQASTQYF. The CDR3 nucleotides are TGTGCCAGCACCCCAGCGGCCCTCCAGGCGAGCACGCAGTATTTT.

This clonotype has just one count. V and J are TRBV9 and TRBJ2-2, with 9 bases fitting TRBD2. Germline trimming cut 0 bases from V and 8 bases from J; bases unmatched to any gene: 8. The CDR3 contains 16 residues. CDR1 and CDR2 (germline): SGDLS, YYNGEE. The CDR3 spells CASSVGAGGLTGELFF. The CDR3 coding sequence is TGTGCCAGCAGCGTAGGGGCGGGAGGGCTAACTGGGGAGCTGTTTTTT.

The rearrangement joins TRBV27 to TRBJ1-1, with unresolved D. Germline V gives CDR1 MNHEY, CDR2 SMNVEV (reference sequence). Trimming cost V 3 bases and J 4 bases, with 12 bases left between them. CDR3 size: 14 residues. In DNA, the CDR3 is TGTGCCAGCAGTTTTTTGCCCCTCTCCACTGAAGCTTTCTTT. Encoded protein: CASSFLPLSTEAFF.

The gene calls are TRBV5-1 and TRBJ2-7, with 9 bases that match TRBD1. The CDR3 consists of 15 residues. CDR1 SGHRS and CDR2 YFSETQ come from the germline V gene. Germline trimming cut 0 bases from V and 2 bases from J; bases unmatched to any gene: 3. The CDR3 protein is CASSLVGTGTYEQYF. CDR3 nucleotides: TGCGCCAGCAGCTTGGTGGGGACAGGGACCTACGAGCAGTACTTC.

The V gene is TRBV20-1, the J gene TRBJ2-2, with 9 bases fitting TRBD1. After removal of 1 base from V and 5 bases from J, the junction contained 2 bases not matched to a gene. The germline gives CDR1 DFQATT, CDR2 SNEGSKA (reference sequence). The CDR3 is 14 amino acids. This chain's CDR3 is CSARVQGATGELFF. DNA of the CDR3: TGCAGTGCTAGAGTACAGGGGGCTACCGGGGAGCTGTTTTTT.

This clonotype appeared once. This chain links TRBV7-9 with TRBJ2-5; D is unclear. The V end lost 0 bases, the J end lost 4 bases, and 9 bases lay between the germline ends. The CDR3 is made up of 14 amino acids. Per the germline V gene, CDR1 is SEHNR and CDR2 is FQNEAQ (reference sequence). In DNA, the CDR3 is TGTGCCAGCAGCTTAGCTTCTGCCGCAGAGACCCAGTACTTC. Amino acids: CASSLASAAETQYF.

The CDR3 sequence: CASSQDSLVVSEAFF. In DNA, the CDR3 is TGCGCCAGCAGCCAAGATTCCCTTGTAGTCAGTGAAGCTTTCTTT. The rearrangement links TRBV4-1 to TRBJ1-1, with D unclear. In germline, CDR1 is MGHRA, CDR2 YSYEKL. Trimming took off 0 bases at V and 7 bases at J, with 15 bases between the two ends. The CDR3 extends over 15 amino acids.